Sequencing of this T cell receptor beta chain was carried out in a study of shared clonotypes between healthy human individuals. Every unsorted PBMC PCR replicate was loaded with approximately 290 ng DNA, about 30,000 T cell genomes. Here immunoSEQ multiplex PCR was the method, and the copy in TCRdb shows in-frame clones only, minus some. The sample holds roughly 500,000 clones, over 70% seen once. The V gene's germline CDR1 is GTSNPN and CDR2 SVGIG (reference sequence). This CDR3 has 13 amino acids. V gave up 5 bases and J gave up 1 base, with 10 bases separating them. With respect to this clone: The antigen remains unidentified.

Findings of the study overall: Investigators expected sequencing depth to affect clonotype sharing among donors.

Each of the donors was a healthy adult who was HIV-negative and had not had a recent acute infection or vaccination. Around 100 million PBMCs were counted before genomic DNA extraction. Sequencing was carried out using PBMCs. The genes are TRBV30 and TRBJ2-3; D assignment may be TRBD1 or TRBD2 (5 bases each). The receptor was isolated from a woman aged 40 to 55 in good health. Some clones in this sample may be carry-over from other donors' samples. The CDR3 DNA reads TGTGCCTGGGCCAGAGGGGGCACAGATACGCAGTATTTT. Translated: CAWARGGTDTQYF.